This section outlines one T cell receptor beta chain sequence together with its context. The antigen remains undetermined. This sample was included in a study of vaccination effects on CD4 cells after COVID-19. Before sequencing took place, the ViraFEST assay used viral peptide pools to expand antigen-specific CD4+ T cells. Culturing for roughly 10 days preceded CD4+ T cell isolation. Having tested negative for nucleocapsid antibodies, the vaccine recipients showed no prior SARS-CoV-2 infection. J lost 5 bases, V lost 5 bases, and 8 bases had no gene match. Germline values: CDR1 LNHNV, CDR2 YYDKDF (reference sequence). This CDR3 is built from 14 residues. Some clones are missing from TCRdb's copy, which holds only in-frame ones; the method was immunoSEQ multiplex PCR. The sample carries some 22,000 clones, around 70% recorded once.

The sequence was collected from a human donor who received a COVID-19 vaccine. Sequences were derived from CD4+ T cells from PBMCs cultured with HCoV-NL63 spike peptides, sampled before COVID-19 vaccination. The chain is built from TRBV15 and TRBJ2-5; TRBD1 matches at 7 bases. The CDR3 DNA is TGTGCCACCAGCCGACGACAGGGAACGGAGACCCAGTACTTC. Its translation: CATSRRQGTETQYF.